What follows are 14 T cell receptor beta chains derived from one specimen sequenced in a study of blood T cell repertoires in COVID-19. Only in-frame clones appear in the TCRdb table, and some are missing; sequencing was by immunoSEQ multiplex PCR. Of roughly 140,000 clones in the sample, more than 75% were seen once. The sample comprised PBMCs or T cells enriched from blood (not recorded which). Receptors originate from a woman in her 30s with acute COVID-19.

CDR3: CASSPGGSKTEAFF. DNA of the CDR3: TGTGCCAGCAGCCCAGGGGGCTCTAAGACTGAAGCTTTCTTT. J is TRBJ1-1 and V is TRBV7-2; 8 bases map to TRBD1. Germline V gene data show CDR1 as SGHTA and CDR2 as FQGNSA. The CDR3 totals 14 residues. Germline trimming cut 5 bases from V and 5 bases from J; bases unmatched to any gene: 7.

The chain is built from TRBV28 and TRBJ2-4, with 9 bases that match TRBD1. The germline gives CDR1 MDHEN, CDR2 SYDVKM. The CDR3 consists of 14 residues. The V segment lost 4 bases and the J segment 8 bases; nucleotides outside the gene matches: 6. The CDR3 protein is CASSSTGGAHIQYF. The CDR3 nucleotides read TGTGCCAGCAGTTCAACAGGGGGCGCCCACATTCAGTACTTC.

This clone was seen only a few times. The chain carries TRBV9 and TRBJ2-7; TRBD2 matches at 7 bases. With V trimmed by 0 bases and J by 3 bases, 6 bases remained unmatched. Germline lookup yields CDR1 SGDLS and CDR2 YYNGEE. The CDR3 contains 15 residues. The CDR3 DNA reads TGTGCCAGCAGCGTAGGGAGCGGGATACGCTACGAGCAGTACTTC. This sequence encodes CASSVGSGIRYEQYF.

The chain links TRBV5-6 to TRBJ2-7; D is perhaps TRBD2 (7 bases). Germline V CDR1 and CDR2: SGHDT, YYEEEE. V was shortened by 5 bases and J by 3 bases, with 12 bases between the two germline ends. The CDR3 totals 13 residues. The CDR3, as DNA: TGTGCCAGCAGTTACAGGGACTACTACGAGCAGTACTTC. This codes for CASSYRDYYEQYF. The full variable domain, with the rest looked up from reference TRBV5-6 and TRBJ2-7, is DAGVTQSPTHLIKTRGQQVTLRCSPKSGHDTVSWYQQALGQGPQFIFQYYEEEERQRGNFPDRFSGHQFPNYSSELNVNALLLGDSALYLCASSYRDYYEQYFGPGTRLTVT.

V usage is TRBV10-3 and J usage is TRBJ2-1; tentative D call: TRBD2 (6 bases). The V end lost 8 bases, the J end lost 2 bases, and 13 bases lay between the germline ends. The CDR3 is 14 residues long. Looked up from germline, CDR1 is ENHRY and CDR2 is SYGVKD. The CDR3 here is CAIASDQTYNEQFF. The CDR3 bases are TGTGCCATCGCTAGCGACCAGACCTACAATGAGCAGTTCTTC.

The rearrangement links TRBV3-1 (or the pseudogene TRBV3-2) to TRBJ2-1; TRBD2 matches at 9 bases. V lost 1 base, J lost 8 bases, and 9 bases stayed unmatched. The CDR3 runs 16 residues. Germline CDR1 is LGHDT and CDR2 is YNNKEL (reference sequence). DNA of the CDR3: TGTGCCAGCAGCCAAGTAGGGGCTAGCGGGATCCATGAGCAGTTCTTC. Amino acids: CASSQVGASGIHEQFF.

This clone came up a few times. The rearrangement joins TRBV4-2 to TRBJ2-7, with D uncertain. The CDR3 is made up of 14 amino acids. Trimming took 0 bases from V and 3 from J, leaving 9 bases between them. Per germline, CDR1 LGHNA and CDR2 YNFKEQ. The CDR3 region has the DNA TGTGCCAGCAGCCAAGACCCTCTAAGCTACGAGCAGTACTTC. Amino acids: CASSQDPLSYEQYF.

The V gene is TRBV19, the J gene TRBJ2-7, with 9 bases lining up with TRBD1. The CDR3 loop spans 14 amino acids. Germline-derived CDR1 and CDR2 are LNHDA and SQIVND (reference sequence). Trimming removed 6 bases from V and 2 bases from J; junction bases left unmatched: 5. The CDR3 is CASRRTGAPYEQYF. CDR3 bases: TGTGCCAGTAGACGGACAGGGGCACCCTACGAGCAGTACTTC.

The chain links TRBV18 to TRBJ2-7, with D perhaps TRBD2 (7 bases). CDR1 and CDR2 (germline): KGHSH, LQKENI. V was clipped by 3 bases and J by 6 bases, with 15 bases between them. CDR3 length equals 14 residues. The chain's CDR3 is CASSPRGEGGEQYF. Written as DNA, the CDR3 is TGTGCCAGCTCACCCCGGGGGGAAGGGGGCGAGCAGTACTTC.

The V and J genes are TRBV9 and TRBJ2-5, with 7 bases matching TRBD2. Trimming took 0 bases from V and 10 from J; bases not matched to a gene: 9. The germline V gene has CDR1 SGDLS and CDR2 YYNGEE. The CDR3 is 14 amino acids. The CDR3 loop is CASSVVGGEGSQYF. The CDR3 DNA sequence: TGTGCCAGCAGCGTAGTAGGAGGGGAGGGGAGCCAGTACTTC.

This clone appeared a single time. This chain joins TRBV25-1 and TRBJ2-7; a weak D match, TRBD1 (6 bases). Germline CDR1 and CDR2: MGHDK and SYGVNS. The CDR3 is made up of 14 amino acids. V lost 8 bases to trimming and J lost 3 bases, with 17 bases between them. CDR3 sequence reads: CASLNRAGHYEQYF. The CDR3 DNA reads TGTGCCAGCCTAAACAGGGCGGGCCACTACGAGCAGTACTTC.

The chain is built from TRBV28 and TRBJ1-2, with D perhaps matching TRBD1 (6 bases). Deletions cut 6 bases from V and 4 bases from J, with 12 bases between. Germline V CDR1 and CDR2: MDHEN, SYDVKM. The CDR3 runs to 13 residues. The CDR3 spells CASSPRQVYGYTF. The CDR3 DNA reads TGTGCCAGCAGCCCTAGACAGGTCTATGGCTACACCTTC.

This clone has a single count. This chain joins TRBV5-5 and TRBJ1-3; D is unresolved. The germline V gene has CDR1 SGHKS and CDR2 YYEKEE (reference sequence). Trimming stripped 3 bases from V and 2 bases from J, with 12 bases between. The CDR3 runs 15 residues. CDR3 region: CASSSMSQTGNTIYF. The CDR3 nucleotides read TGTGCCAGCAGCTCGATGTCACAGACTGGAAACACCATATATTTT.

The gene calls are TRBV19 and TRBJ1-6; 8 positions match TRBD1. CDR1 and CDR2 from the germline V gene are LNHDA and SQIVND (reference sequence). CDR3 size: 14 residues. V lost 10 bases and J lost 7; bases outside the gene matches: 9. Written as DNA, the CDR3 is TGTGCCACCAAATACCGGGACAGGAATTCACCCCTCCACTTT. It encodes CATKYRDRNSPLHF.